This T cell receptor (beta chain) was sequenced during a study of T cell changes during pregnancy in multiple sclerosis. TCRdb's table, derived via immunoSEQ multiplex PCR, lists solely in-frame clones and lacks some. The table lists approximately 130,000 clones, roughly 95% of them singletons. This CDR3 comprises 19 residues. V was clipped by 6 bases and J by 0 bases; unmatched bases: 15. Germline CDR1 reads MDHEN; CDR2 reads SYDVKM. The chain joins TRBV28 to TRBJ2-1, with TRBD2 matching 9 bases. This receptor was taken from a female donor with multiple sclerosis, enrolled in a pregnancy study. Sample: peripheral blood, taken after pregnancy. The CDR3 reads CASSTPRRLAASSYNEQFF. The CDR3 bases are TGTGCCAGCAGCACTCCTCGGAGACTAGCGGCGAGCTCCTACAATGAGCAGTTCTTC. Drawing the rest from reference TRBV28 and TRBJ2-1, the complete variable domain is DVKVTQSSRYLVKRTGEKVFLECVQDMDHENMFWYRQDPGLGLRLIYFSYDVKMKEKGDIPEGYSVSREKKERFSLILESASTNQTSMYLCASSTPRRLAASSYNEQFFGPGTRLTVL.